The following is a T cell receptor (beta chain) sequence with its context. Trimming stripped 0 bases from V and 1 base from J, with 5 bases between. This CDR3 contains 14 residues. Germline CDR1 reads SGHRS; CDR2 reads YFSETQ. This sample was taken from a study of blood T cell repertoires in COVID-19. Profiling relied on immunoSEQ multiplex PCR, and the TCRdb table lists in-frame clones only, not all of them. The sample includes about 66,000 clones, about 80% seen only once; the top ten take about 6.9%. Sequenced material: peripheral blood. This receptor was obtained from a man in his 60s with acute or convalescent COVID-19. The chain uses TRBV5-1 and TRBJ2-1, with unresolved D. DNA of the CDR3: TGCGCCAGCAGCTTGGGGAGTTCCTACAATGAGCAGTTCTTC. It codes for CASSLGSSYNEQFF. The full variable domain, with the rest looked up from reference TRBV5-1 and TRBJ2-1, is KAGVTQTPRYLIKTRGQQVTLSCSPISGHRSVSWYQQTPGQGLQFLFEYFSETQRNKGNFPGRFSGRQFSNSRSEMNVSTLELGDSALYLCASSLGSSYNEQFFGPGTRLTVL.